Presented here are 12 T cell receptor beta chains from one specimen sequenced in a study of persistence of HIV-infected CD4 T cells. Antigens of these TCRs are unknown. The stimulus was lysate of CMV-infected fibroblasts, 10 ug/mL. Sorted nonresponding memory CD4+ T cells were CD40L-negative, CD69-negative, CD45RO-high. The immunoSEQ assay was version 4, run in survey mode. Profiled with immunoSEQ multiplex PCR; TCRdb holds only in-frame clones, not every one. The table records approximately 31,000 clones, more than 75% of them present only once. This sample comprised CD4+ T cells sorted from PBMCs after 18-hour stimulation, obtained from a patient who received antiretroviral therapy. The receptor source for this set is an adult woman with HIV who was CMV-seropositive.

The chain couples TRBV23-1 to TRBJ2-1; 10 bases agree with TRBD1. TRBV23-1 is identified as an open reading frame with a role that is uncertain. The CDR3 is 16 residues long. Losses at the gene ends were 2 bases for V and 2 bases for J; bases not matched to a gene: 3. CDR3 coding DNA: TGCGCCAGCAGTCAACCGGGACAGGGGCCCTACAATGAGCAGTTCTTC. This gives the protein CASSQPGQGPYNEQFF.

The chain employs TRBV4-1 and TRBJ1-4, with a weak D call TRBD1 (6 bases). CDR1 MGHRA and CDR2 YSYEKL come from the germline V gene. Trimming pared 4 bases from V and 3 bases from J, leaving 12 bases between. The CDR3 contains 15 residues. The CDR3 DNA reads as TGCGCCAGCAGCCGAGGGACACTGTCTAATGAAAAACTGTTTTTT. It codes for CASSRGTLSNEKLFF.

The CDR3 reads CASRGGKTEAFF. The CDR3 DNA reads TGCGCCAGCAGGGGGGGGAAAACTGAAGCTTTCTTT. The chain links TRBV10-2 to TRBJ1-1, with TRBD1 as a possible D gene (5 bases). CDR1 WSHSY and CDR2 SAAADI come from the germline V gene. Trimming pared 6 bases from V and 5 bases from J, leaving 10 bases between. The CDR3 spans 12 residues.

This rearrangement joins TRBV5-4 to TRBJ2-2; possible D gene TRBD2, 6 bases. The CDR3 is 16 residues long. The ends were cut back, 4 bases at V and 1 base at J, with 14 bases in the middle. CDR1 is SGHNT, CDR2 YYREEE, per germline (reference sequence). CDR3 nucleotides: TGTGCCAGCAGCGCACTCCCGGGACTGAACACCGGGGAGCTGTTTTTT. Translated: CASSALPGLNTGELFF.

This chain uses TRBV3-1 (or the pseudogene TRBV3-2) with TRBJ2-5; 13 bases agree with TRBD2. The CDR3 runs to 17 residues. Unmatched junction bases numbered 10, after V lost 4 bases and J lost 5 bases. Germline lookup yields CDR1 LGHDT and CDR2 YNNKEL (reference sequence). The CDR3 coding sequence is TGTGCCAGCAGCCGCGGAGGGACTAGCGGGGTTCTGGAGACCCAGTACTTC. Encoded protein: CASSRGGTSGVLETQYF.

This chain links TRBV14 with TRBJ2-6; the D is unclear. V lost 4 bases, J lost 3 bases, and 13 bases lay in between. Germline V gives CDR1 SGHDN, CDR2 FVKESK. The CDR3 covers 16 residues. The CDR3 region has the DNA TGTGCCAGCAGCCGTAGTAGGACGAGTGGGGCCAACGTCCTGACTTTC. Protein sequence: CASSRSRTSGANVLTF.

This chain connects TRBV29-1 to TRBJ2-3; 7 bases align to TRBD1. The CDR3 runs to 16 residues. In germline, CDR1 is SQVTM, CDR2 ANQGSEA. Germline trimming cut 3 bases from V and 0 bases from J; bases unmatched to any gene: 9. This CDR3 is CSVDGVTGLSTDTQYF. In DNA, the CDR3 is TGCAGCGTTGATGGGGTGACAGGGTTAAGCACAGATACGCAGTATTTT.

This clone appeared a few times. The rearrangement uses TRBV7-2 and TRBJ2-1; 10 bases fit TRBD2. Germline CDR1 is SGHTA and CDR2 is FQGNSA. The CDR3 loop spans 17 amino acids. J gave up 0 bases and V 3 bases, and 5 bases lay outside the gene matches. In DNA form, the CDR3 reads TGTGCCAGCAGCTTTAGACTAGCGGGTGGCTCCTACAATGAGCAGTTCTTC. Residues: CASSFRLAGGSYNEQFF.

For this clone: One end of the junction does not line up with germline, which may come from a read error. The rearrangement joins TRBV12-3 or TRBV12-4 to TRBJ1-2; TRBD1 might be the D (5 bases). The CDR3 has 13 amino acids. CDR3 in amino acids: CASSLGDGYGYIF. CDR3 coding DNA: TGTGCCAGCAGTTTAGGGGACGGGTATGGCTACATCTTC.

The chain is built from TRBV2 and TRBJ2-3, with a weak D call TRBD2 (6 bases). This CDR3 spans 16 amino acids. Germline V lookup: CDR1 SNHLY, CDR2 FYNNEI. Trimming took off 4 bases at V and 4 bases at J, with 18 bases between the two ends. CDR3 loop: CASSVETRSVADTQYF. DNA for the CDR3: TGTGCCAGCAGTGTTGAGACTAGGAGTGTCGCAGATACGCAGTATTTT. The full variable domain, in which reference TRBV2 and TRBJ2-3 provide the parts outside the CDR3, is EPEVTQTPSHQVTQMGQEVILRCVPISNHLYFYWYRQILGQKVEFLVSFYNNEISEKSEIFDDQFSVERPDGSNFTLKIRSTKLEDSAMYFCASSVETRSVADTQYFGPGTRLTVL.

A word on this clone: The same CDR3 can be traced to other DNA sequences in this sample. The genes are TRBV7-8 and TRBJ1-1, with D possibly matching TRBD1 (6 bases). Germline values: CDR1 SGHVS, CDR2 FQNEAQ. The CDR3 contains 14 residues. Trimming stripped 1 base from V and 1 base from J, with 7 bases between. As DNA, the CDR3 is TGTGCCAGCAGCTTAGGGACAGCGAACACTGAAGCTTTCTTT. It codes for CASSLGTANTEAFF.

The chain links TRBV6-2 or TRBV6-3 to TRBJ2-2; 11 bases align to TRBD1. This CDR3 is 15 amino acids long. Germline V CDR1 and CDR2: MNHEY, SVGEGT. V shed 6 bases and J 4 bases; nucleotides not matched to a gene: 4. The CDR3 region is CASSRGTGGTGELFF. The CDR3 DNA is TGTGCCAGCAGCCGAGGGACAGGGGGCACCGGGGAGCTGTTTTTT.